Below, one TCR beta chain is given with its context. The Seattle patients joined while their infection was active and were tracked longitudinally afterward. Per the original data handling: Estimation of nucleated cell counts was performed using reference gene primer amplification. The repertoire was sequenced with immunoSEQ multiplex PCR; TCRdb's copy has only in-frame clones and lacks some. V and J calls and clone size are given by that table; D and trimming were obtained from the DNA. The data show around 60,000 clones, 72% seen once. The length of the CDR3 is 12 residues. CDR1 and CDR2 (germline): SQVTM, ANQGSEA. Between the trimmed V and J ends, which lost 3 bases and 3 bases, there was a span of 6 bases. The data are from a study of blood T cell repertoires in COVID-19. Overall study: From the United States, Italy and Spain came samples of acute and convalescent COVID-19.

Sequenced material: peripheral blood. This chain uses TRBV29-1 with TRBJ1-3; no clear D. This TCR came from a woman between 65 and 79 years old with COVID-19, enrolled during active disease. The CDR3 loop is CSVDSGGNTIYF. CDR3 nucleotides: TGCAGCGTTGATTCAGGTGGAAACACCATATATTTT. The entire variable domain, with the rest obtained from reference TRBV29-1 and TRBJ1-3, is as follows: SAVISQKPSRDICQRGTSLTIQCQVDSQVTMMFWYRQQPGQSLTLIATANQGSEATYESGFVIDKFPISRPNLTFSTLTVSNMSPEDSSIYLCSVDSGGNTIYFGEGSWLTVV.